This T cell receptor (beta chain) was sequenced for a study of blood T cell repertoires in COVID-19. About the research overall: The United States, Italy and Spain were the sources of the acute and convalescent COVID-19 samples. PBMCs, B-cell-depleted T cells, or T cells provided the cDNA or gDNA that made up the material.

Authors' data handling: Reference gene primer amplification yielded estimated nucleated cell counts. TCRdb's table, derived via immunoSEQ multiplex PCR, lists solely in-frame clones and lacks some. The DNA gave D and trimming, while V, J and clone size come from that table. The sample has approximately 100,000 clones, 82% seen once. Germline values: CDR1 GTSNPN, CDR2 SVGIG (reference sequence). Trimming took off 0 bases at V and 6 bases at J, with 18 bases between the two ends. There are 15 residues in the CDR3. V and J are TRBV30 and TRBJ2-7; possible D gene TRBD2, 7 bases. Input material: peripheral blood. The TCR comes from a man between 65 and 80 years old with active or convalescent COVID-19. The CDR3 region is CAWSVQRAGAGEQYF. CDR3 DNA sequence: TGTGCCTGGAGTGTACAGAGGGCGGGGGCTGGCGAGCAGTACTTC.